What follows describes a single T cell receptor (beta chain). Its target is unknown. Per the germline V gene, CDR1 is MDHEN and CDR2 is SYDVKM. Deletions cut 3 bases from V and 4 bases from J, with 13 bases between. CDR3 length: 15 amino acids. This entry comes from a study of Ad26.COV2.S vaccination and SARS-CoV-2 variants. Study-wide findings and caveats: Possibly, TCR breadth and depth analyses underestimated total T cell responses. Vaccine and placebo groups showed comparable non-spike TCR breadth. Individuals receiving vaccine had higher spike-specific TCR breadth than placebo recipients did.

The method was immunoSEQ multiplex PCR; TCRdb's version includes in-frame clones alone and lacks a portion of them. The sample has around 170,000 clones; around 88% are singletons. The source of this sequence is a human donor who had recovered from COVID-19. The chain joins TRBV28 to TRBJ2-1, with D possibly being TRBD2 (5 bases). The sample in question was peripheral blood, obtained after recovery from COVID-19. CDR3 amino acids: CASSLGGRVYNEQFF. The CDR3 bases are TGTGCCAGCAGTTTGGGCGGGCGGGTTTACAATGAGCAGTTCTTC.